Each of the 25 T cell receptor beta chains below was sequenced from the same sample in a study of Ad26.COV2.S vaccination and SARS-CoV-2 variants. Treatment given: over 15 received Ad26.COV2.S at low or high dose, single or two shots; five or six received placebo; per-sample allocation not given. The samples date from day 63 after the first vaccine or placebo injection. Profiled with immunoSEQ multiplex PCR; TCRdb holds only in-frame clones, not every one. The sample consists of hundreds of thousands of clones, roughly 89% of them appearing once. The sequenced sample was peripheral blood, obtained in a trial of Ad26.COV2.S vaccine versus placebo. These receptors all come from a person between 18 and 65 years old who received the Ad26.COV2.S COVID-19 vaccine or a placebo.

This chain links TRBV11-2 with TRBJ1-1; D ambiguous. The germline gives CDR1 SGHAT, CDR2 FQNNGV. This CDR3 has 12 residues. The V end lost 6 bases, the J end lost 7 bases, and 12 bases lay between the germline ends. The CDR3 loop reads CASSPILHEAFF. CDR3 in DNA: TGTGCCAGCAGTCCCATCCTCCATGAAGCTTTCTTT.

The chain links TRBV6-5 to TRBJ1-2; D perhaps matches TRBD1 (5 bases). The germline CDR1 and CDR2 sequences are MNHEY and SVGAGI. CDR3 length equals 15 residues. The germline V and J ends were trimmed by 4 bases and 5 bases, with 17 bases remaining between them. This chain's CDR3 is CASSFRDPKVYGYTF. CDR3 nucleotide sequence: TGTGCCAGCAGTTTCCGGGACCCTAAAGTTTATGGCTACACCTTC.

This clone was recorded only once. This rearrangement joins TRBV5-1 to TRBJ2-2; 9 nucleotides line up with TRBD1. This CDR3 has 16 residues. Trimming at V came to 7 bases and at J to 2 bases, leaving 9 bases not matched to a gene. The germline gives CDR1 SGHRS, CDR2 YFSETQ. The CDR3 region has the DNA TGCGCCAGCTCCCTCCAGACAGGGGGTAACACCGGGGAGCTGTTTTTT. Amino acid sequence: CASSLQTGGNTGELFF.

The chain carries TRBV29-1 and TRBJ1-2; D is unresolved. Germline V gene lookup returns CDR1 SQVTM and CDR2 ANQGSEA. V was cut by 7 bases and J by 8 bases, with 17 bases left in between. The CDR3 runs to 12 residues. CDR3 sequence: CSGTSPIEGYTF. The CDR3 DNA follows: TGCAGCGGAACAAGCCCTATCGAGGGCTACACCTTC. Full variable domain (missing parts from reference TRBV29-1 and TRBJ1-2): SAVISQKPSRDICQRGTSLTIQCQVDSQVTMMFWYRQQPGQSLTLIATANQGSEATYESGFVIDKFPISRPNLTFSTLTVSNMSPEDSSIYLCSGTSPIEGYTFGSGTRLTVV.

This rearrangement joins TRBV20-1 to TRBJ2-1; 13 positions match TRBD2. The trim removed 3 bases at V and 1 base at J, leaving 3 bases unmatched. This CDR3 region has 16 residues. Germline CDR1 reads DFQATT; CDR2 reads SNEGSKA (reference sequence). The CDR3 sequence is CSASTTSGRSYNEQFF. The CDR3, as DNA: TGCAGTGCTAGTACGACTAGCGGGAGGTCCTACAATGAGCAGTTCTTC.

A single count supports this clone. The chain carries TRBV24-1 and TRBJ2-3, with 9 bases identical to TRBD1. The CDR3 has 15 amino acids. V trimming: 4 bases; J trimming: 4 bases; junction bases outside the gene matches: 5. Germline CDR1 reads KGHDR; CDR2 reads SFDVKD. The CDR3 sequence is CATSEGTGLSDTQYF. The CDR3 nucleotides are TGTGCCACCAGTGAAGGGACAGGGTTATCAGATACGCAGTATTTT.

The V gene is TRBV6-2 or TRBV6-3, the J gene TRBJ2-7, with D perhaps TRBD1 or TRBD2 (5 bases each). CDR1 and CDR2 (germline): MNHEY, SVGEGT. The CDR3 is 15 amino acids. With 5 bases removed from V and 6 bases from J, the gap between germline ends came to 20 bases. CDR3 loop: CASSLSGTIPREQYF. As DNA, the CDR3 is TGTGCCAGCAGTCTATCCGGGACCATCCCCCGCGAGCAGTACTTC.

The rearrangement joins TRBV7-9 to TRBJ2-1, with 7 bases fitting TRBD2. Germline V gene lookup returns CDR1 SEHNR and CDR2 FQNEAQ (reference sequence). V lost 1 base and J lost 3; bases outside the gene matches: 6. This CDR3 region has 16 residues. CDR3 DNA: TGTGCCAGCAGCTTAGACACTAGCGCGTACTACAATGAGCAGTTCTTC. Amino acids: CASSLDTSAYYNEQFF.

The rearrangement links TRBV27 to TRBJ2-1; D possibly corresponds to TRBD2 (6 bases). CDR3 length: 14 amino acids. Trimming removed 5 bases from V and 2 bases from J, with 10 bases in between. CDR1 and CDR2 (germline): MNHEY, SMNVEV (reference sequence). The CDR3 protein is CASSGAGTYNEQFF. In nucleotides, the CDR3 is TGTGCCAGCAGTGGGGCGGGAACCTACAATGAGCAGTTCTTC.

This clone was picked up one time. The chain is built from TRBV30 and TRBJ1-3; D not resolved. Trimming left V 0 bases short and J 0 bases short, with 9 bases between. CDR1 is GTSNPN and CDR2 is SVGIG in the germline V gene (reference sequence). This CDR3 spans 15 amino acids. CDR3 region: CAWSVGVNSGNTIYF. The CDR3 DNA reads as TGTGCCTGGAGTGTTGGAGTTAACTCTGGAAACACCATATATTTT.

The V gene is TRBV9, the J gene TRBJ2-7; D is undetermined. Trimming removed 0 bases from V and 4 bases from J, with 2 bases in between. This CDR3 is built from 11 residues. Germline V gene lookup returns CDR1 SGDLS and CDR2 YYNGEE. DNA of the CDR3: TGTGCCAGCAGCGTAGGGTACGAGCAGTACGTC. This sequence encodes CASSVGYEQYV.

The rearrangement links TRBV5-1 to TRBJ1-5, with TRBD1 matching 11 bases. The CDR3 runs 18 residues. Per germline, CDR1 SGHRS and CDR2 YFSETQ. J was trimmed by 0 bases and V by 4 bases; bases with no gene match: 9. The CDR3 here is CASSPGTGGLISNQPQHF. As DNA, the CDR3 is TGCGCCAGCAGCCCCGGGACAGGGGGTCTGATTAGCAATCAGCCCCAGCATTTT.

The chain couples TRBV4-2 to TRBJ1-4; D possibly corresponds to TRBD1 (6 bases). CDR3 length: 16 residues. V dropped 3 bases and J dropped 7 bases, with 18 bases sitting between them. Per the germline V gene, CDR1 is LGHNA and CDR2 is YNFKEQ. DNA for the CDR3: TGTGCCAGCAGCCAGGTTTACCAGGGGAGCGGTGAAAAACTGTTTTTT. Its translation: CASSQVYQGSGEKLFF.

The CDR3 DNA reads as TGTGCCAGCAGCCAAGCTTGGGGAGAGGGTGAAGCTTTCTTT. Translating gives CASSQAWGEGEAFF. The chain uses TRBV14 and TRBJ1-1; D gene unclear. The CDR3 has 14 residues. Germline V CDR1 and CDR2: SGHDN, FVKESK. The V and J ends lost 1 base and 7 bases respectively, with 13 bases between them.

The V gene is TRBV24-1, the J gene TRBJ2-1; a weak D match, TRBD2 (5 bases). CDR1 KGHDR and CDR2 SFDVKD come from the germline V gene. Trimming shortened V by 2 bases and J by 9 bases, and 13 bases separated the two germline ends. This CDR3 comprises 14 residues. The CDR3 here is CATSDSARVSEQFF. The CDR3 nucleotides are TGTGCCACCAGTGATTCCGCGCGGGTGAGTGAGCAGTTCTTC.

This clone has at least ten counts. The V gene is TRBV5-5, the J gene TRBJ1-3; TRBD1 aligns across 7 bases. Germline assignment: CDR1 SGHKS and CDR2 YYEKEE (reference sequence). The V and J ends lost 4 bases and 4 bases, in that order; junction bases with no gene match: 5. This CDR3 comprises 14 residues. DNA of the CDR3: TGTGCCAGCAGCACAGGGACAGTGGGAAACACCATATATTTT. This translates into CASSTGTVGNTIYF.

This sequence joins TRBV28 and TRBJ1-2, with TRBD1 matching over 8 bases. Losses at the gene ends were 6 bases for V and 4 bases for J; bases not matched to a gene: 10. The CDR3 covers 15 residues. Germline CDR1 and CDR2: MDHEN and SYDVKM. CDR3 in amino acids: CASRSAGGGSYGYTF. In DNA form, the CDR3 reads TGTGCCAGCAGATCCGCAGGGGGCGGTAGCTATGGCTACACCTTC.

V is TRBV10-3 and J is TRBJ2-7; 11 positions match TRBD2. The CDR3 extends over 18 amino acids. V was pared by 2 bases and J by 2 bases, with 11 bases of the junction left unmatched. Germline-derived CDR1 and CDR2 are ENHRY and SYGVKD. The CDR3 reads CAISEITTSGGFTYEQYF. In DNA form, the CDR3 reads TGTGCCATCAGTGAGATTACCACTAGCGGGGGATTTACCTACGAGCAGTACTTC.

The chain is built from TRBV7-9 and TRBJ2-7; D unclear. Looked up from germline, CDR1 is SEHNR and CDR2 is FQNEAQ (reference sequence). V shed 5 bases and J shed 2 bases, with 10 bases lying between them. The CDR3 covers 13 residues. The CDR3: CASSRILAYEQYF. CDR3 in DNA: TGTGCCAGCAGCCGGATTCTCGCCTACGAGCAGTACTTC.

The rearrangement joins TRBV5-1 to TRBJ2-7; D unresolved. Germline V CDR1 and CDR2: SGHRS, YFSETQ. With 2 bases removed from V and 6 bases from J, the gap between germline ends came to 18 bases. The CDR3 length is 15 residues. DNA for the CDR3: TGCGCCAGCAGCTTAGCAGTCACTTCAACTCCCGAGCAGTACTTC. Its protein product is CASSLAVTSTPEQYF.

The CDR3 nucleotides are TGTGCCATCAGTGATCGGGGATCCAGCTCCTATAATTCACCCCTCCACTTT. Translated: CAISDRGSSSYNSPLHF. The gene calls are TRBV10-3 and TRBJ1-6, with D unresolved. The CDR3 length is 17 residues. CDR1 and CDR2 from the germline V gene are ENHRY and SYGVKD. V lost 3 bases to trimming and J lost 0 bases, with 12 bases between them.

This clone was seen a few times. The chain employs TRBV20-1 and TRBJ2-1; 9 bases align to TRBD1. CDR1 is DFQATT and CDR2 is SNEGSKA in the germline V gene (reference sequence). This CDR3 is 11 amino acids long. V was pared by 6 bases and J by 8 bases, with 2 bases of the junction left unmatched. CDR3 residues: CSATGGDEQFF. The CDR3 bases are TGCAGTGCAACAGGGGGCGATGAGCAGTTCTTC.

The rearrangement joins TRBV15 to TRBJ2-1; the match to TRBD1 covers 9 bases. The CDR3 consists of 15 residues. Germline assignment: CDR1 LNHNV and CDR2 YYDKDF (reference sequence). V lost 1 base and J lost 6; bases outside the gene matches: 4. The DNA for the CDR3 is TGTGCCACCAGCAGAGCGGGACAGGGATTCAATGAGCAGTTCTTC. Protein sequence: CATSRAGQGFNEQFF.

Here the CDR3 DNA reads TGCAGTGCTAGTTTTGACGGCAGGGTAATCTACGAGCAGTACTTC. Its protein is CSASFDGRVIYEQYF. V is TRBV20-1 and J is TRBJ2-7; D is possibly TRBD1 (5 bases). The CDR3 contains 15 residues. With 3 bases removed from V and 3 bases from J, the gap between germline ends came to 18 bases. CDR1 is DFQATT, CDR2 SNEGSKA, per germline (reference sequence).

This clone was observed a few times. V and J are TRBV4-2 and TRBJ1-5, with 8 nucleotides matching TRBD1. J lost 2 bases, V lost 5 bases, and 8 bases had no gene match. The germline gives CDR1 LGHNA, CDR2 YNFKEQ. CDR3 size: 16 residues. CDR3 residues: CASSTRLQGGNQPQHF. The CDR3 DNA follows: TGTGCCAGCAGCACGCGACTACAGGGGGGCAATCAGCCCCAGCATTTT.